This entry describes one T cell receptor beta chain. Its antigen is as yet unknown. The sample originates from a study of T cells expressing NK-cell markers. For the study at large: Beta-chain profiling covered CD3+CD56+NKG2C+, CD3+CD56+NKG2C- and CD3+CD56-NKG2C+ sorted subsets.

This CDR3 region has 14 residues. Looked up from germline, CDR1 is SGHRS and CDR2 is YFSETQ. TCRdb reprocessed the 5' RACE reads and keeps a single row for each CDR3 protein, giving no DNA. The specimen's table records about 150,000 distinct CDR3 sequences. Study-level points and caveats: Whether the expanded NKG2C+ T cell clones recognized HCMV remained unclear. In roughly six donors, dominant NKG2C+ clonotypes were roughly 1.0-8% of CD8+ T cells.

The chain employs TRBV5-1 and TRBJ2-1; TCRdb outputs TRBD1, but without DNA this stays unchecked. The origin of this receptor is a woman in her forties or fifties in good health. Input material: blood T cells: a sorted CD56 or NKG2C T cell subset, CD4+ or CD8+ T cells, or bulk PBMC T cells (not recorded which). Here the CDR3 reads CASSPRGPVDEQFF.